The 5 T cell receptor beta chains given below trace back to one sample, sequenced in a study of low-dose radiotherapy and immunotherapy resistance in tumors. This sample's time point: after trial treatment. The treatment denotes: LDRT plus nivolumab, ipilimumab, low-dose cyclophosphamide and aspirin (RACIN trial). First-strand cDNA used TRAV- and TRBV-specific primers, covering alpha and beta chains. TCR amplification involved 20 to 25 PCR cycles with a constant-region primer and V-primer adapter. One entry per CDR3 protein, called by TCRdb with MiXCR from the reads. This table holds tens of thousands of distinct CDR3 sequences, less than 30% found once. The material was PBMCs, obtained after low-dose radiotherapy plus immunotherapy. The receptors shown here come from a male donor with prostate cancer.

The sample holds many counts of this clonotype. The V and J genes are TRBV5-5 and TRBJ2-3; D uncertain. CDR1 is SGHKS and CDR2 is YYEKEE in the germline V gene (reference sequence). Trimming left V 3 bases short and J 1 base short, with 15 bases between. This CDR3 is built from 16 residues. The CDR3: CASSSGPYPGTDTQYF. In nucleotides, the CDR3 is TGTGCCAGCAGCTCGGGCCCCTACCCAGGCACAGATACGCAGTATTTT.

On this clonotype itself: Given a far larger clone just one base away, this is likely a sequencing read error. V gene TRBV28 combines with J gene TRBJ2-1; no reliable D call. The CDR3 covers 15 residues. Trimming removed 4 bases at V and 10 bases at J, with 20 bases between. Germline loops: CDR1 MDHEN, CDR2 SYDVKM. In DNA, the CDR3 is TGTGCCAGCAGTTCCCCTAGTAGAAAGACCCACGAGCAGTTCTTC. Amino acids: CASSSPSRKTHEQFF. The full variable domain, rest sourced from reference TRBV28 and TRBJ2-1, is DVKVTQSSRYLVKRTGEKVFLECVQDMDHENMFWYRQDPGLGLRLIYFSYDVKMKEKGDIPEGYSVSREKKERFSLILESASTNQTSMYLCASSSPSRKTHEQFFGPGTRLTVL.

This clonotype has at least ten counts. V usage is TRBV12-3 or TRBV12-4 and J usage is TRBJ2-1; D may be TRBD2 (5 bases). This CDR3 has 15 residues. V lost 3 bases to trimming and J lost 0 bases, with 9 bases between them. The CDR3 spells CASSFHRDSYNEQFF. CDR3 nucleotides: TGTGCCAGCAGTTTTCATCGGGACTCCTACAATGAGCAGTTCTTC.

This clonotype came up many times. The chain carries TRBV5-5 and TRBJ1-2; TRBD1 matches 7 bases. Germline CDR1 reads SGHKS; CDR2 reads YYEKEE (reference sequence). The CDR3 sequence is 15 residues long. Trimming at V came to 1 base and at J to 2 bases, leaving 5 bases not matched to a gene. The CDR3 loop reads CASSLFQGGNYGYTF. CDR3 nucleotide sequence: TGTGCCAGCAGCTTGTTCCAAGGGGGCAACTATGGCTACACCTTC.

Many counts were recorded for this clonotype. V is TRBV7-8 and J is TRBJ1-6; D is uncertain. Germline CDR1 reads SGHVS; CDR2 reads FQNEAQ. Trimming shortened V by 5 bases and J by 0 bases, and 11 bases separated the two germline ends. The CDR3 is 16 residues long. The CDR3 region is CASSPRGSSYNSPLHF. The CDR3 DNA follows: TGTGCCAGCAGCCCCAGAGGGAGCTCCTATAATTCACCCCTCCACTTT. Together with reference TRBV7-8 and TRBJ1-6, the CDR3 gives the full variable domain: GAGVSQSPRYKVAKRGQDVALRCDPISGHVSLFWYQQALGQGPEFLTYFQNEAQLDKSGLPSDRFFAERPEGSVSTLKIQRTQQEDSAVYLCASSPRGSSYNSPLHFGNGTRLTVT.